The clone carrying this T cell receptor beta chain is deemed medium-sized by its frequency. Read sequence stops 3 residues before the CDR3 end, and the germline J gene provides the missing end. The sample comes from a study of T cells in women clearing cervical HPV infection. The table came from immunoSEQ multiplex PCR; TCRdb's copy has only in-frame clones and leaves some out. The sample totals about 33,000 clones. This CDR3 contains 15 residues. Germline CDR1 is KGHSH and CDR2 is LQKENI. Trimming removed 5 bases from V and 5 bases from J; junction bases left unmatched: 5. The rearrangement links TRBV18 to TRBJ2-3; 12 bases map to TRBD2. The TCR was taken from a woman aged 18 to 75 with a cervical HPV16 infection that either progressed to CIN3+ or cleared (not recorded which). The sequenced material came from blood buffy coat. CDR3 in amino acids: CASSSWTSGEDTQYF. Partial CDR3 DNA: TGTGCCAGCTCATCTTGGACTAGCGGGGAAGATACG.